This TCR beta chain originates from a study of blood T cell repertoires in COVID-19. Study-wide background: Material from acute and convalescent COVID-19 was sourced from the United States, Italy and Spain. T cells, B-cell-depleted T cells, or PBMCs supplied cDNA or gDNA.

Germline lookup yields CDR1 LGHDT and CDR2 YNNKEL (reference sequence). The CDR3 covers 14 residues. V was cut by 3 bases and J by 9 bases, with 12 bases left in between. Authors' methods: The authors estimated nucleated cell counts from reference gene primer amplification. Assay: immunoSEQ multiplex PCR; the TCRdb copy retains only in-frame clones and omits some. Clonal size and the V and J genes are those of that table, whereas D and trimming came from the DNA. The profile shows 99,000 or so clones, 65% to 90% of them singletons. This clonotype was obtained from a man between 60 and 75 years old with acute or convalescent COVID-19. This chain connects TRBV3-1 (or the pseudogene TRBV3-2) to TRBJ1-6, with D possibly being TRBD1 (5 bases). The specimen was peripheral blood. The CDR3 here is CASSQRQTTSPLHF. CDR3 bases: TGTGCCAGCAGCCAGAGACAGACAACTTCACCCCTCCACTTT.